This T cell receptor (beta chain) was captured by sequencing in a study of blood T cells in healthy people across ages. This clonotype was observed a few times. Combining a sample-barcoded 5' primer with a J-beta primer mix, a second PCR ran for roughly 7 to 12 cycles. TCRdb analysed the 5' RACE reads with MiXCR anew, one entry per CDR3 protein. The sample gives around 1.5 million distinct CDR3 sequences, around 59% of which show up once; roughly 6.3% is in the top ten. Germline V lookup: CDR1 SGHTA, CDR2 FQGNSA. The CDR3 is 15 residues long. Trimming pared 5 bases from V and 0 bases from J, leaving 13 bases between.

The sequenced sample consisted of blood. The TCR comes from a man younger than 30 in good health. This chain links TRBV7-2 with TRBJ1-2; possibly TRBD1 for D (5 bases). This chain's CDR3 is CASSPDRQPNYGYTF. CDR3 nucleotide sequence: TGTGCCAGCAGCCCAGACCGACAGCCTAACTATGGCTACACCTTC.